These T cell receptor beta chains were read from a single sample in a study of early T cells in non-severe SARS-CoV-2 infection. TCRdb processed the 5' RACE reads anew with MiXCR; each CDR3 protein has one entry. The sample consists of about 110,000 distinct CDR3 sequences, around 10% of them appearing once. Sequencing used whole blood. Every receptor here comes from an adult who was a healthcare worker with PCR-confirmed SARS-CoV-2 infection or an uninfected control (not recorded which). CDR3s include the opening cysteine and the closing phenylalanine or tryptophan. The size entry is marked missing in some rows and otherwise reads once, few, many or a size class.

j_call,v_call,clone_size,cdr3_aa
TRBJ2-7,TRBV18,few,CASSPGLSSYEQYF
TRBJ2-3,TRBV6-2/TRBV6-3,many,CASRDRVESDTQYF
TRBJ2-7,TRBV7-2,few,CASSLLAGPAYEQYF
TRBJ2-1,TRBV6-2/TRBV6-3,many,CASSYSLREPNEQFF
TRBJ1-5,TRBV12-3/TRBV12-4,many,CASSPDSQPQHF
TRBJ2-7,TRBV28,many,CASSLGKIYEQYF
TRBJ2-1,TRBV28,few,CASSFRRDRGNNEQFF
TRBJ2-3,TRBV27,few,CASSLGNTQYF
TRBJ2-1,TRBV6-6,.,CASRERDLARDEQFF
TRBJ2-1,TRBV7-2,.,CASSSRTSGSNEQFF
TRBJ1-5,TRBV12-3/TRBV12-4,few,CASSGQPNQPQHF
TRBJ2-7,TRBV28,many,CASSIPKGAGYEQYF
TRBJ2-5,TRBV28,few,CASSLVRTGTQYF
TRBJ2-1,TRBV20-1,.,CSALPGLRNEQFF